This T cell receptor beta chain was documented in a study of T cell changes during pregnancy in multiple sclerosis. The CDR3 runs to 15 residues. V shed 3 bases and J shed 4 bases, with 18 bases lying between them. Germline CDR1 is SQVTM and CDR2 is ANQGSEA. The data were produced by immunoSEQ multiplex PCR, yet TCRdb's version contains in-frame clones alone and is incomplete. The sample lists about 41,000 clones, approximately 91% occurring once. This clonotype originated in a female donor with multiple sclerosis, enrolled in a pregnancy study. This material consisted of CD8+ T cells from peripheral blood mononuclear cells, taken in the third trimester of pregnancy. V and J are TRBV29-1 and TRBJ1-2; perhaps TRBD1 as D (5 bases). CDR3: CSVDRGKQESYGYTF. CDR3 DNA: TGCAGCGTTGACCGGGGGAAGCAAGAATCCTATGGCTACACCTTC.